This note documents a single T cell receptor beta chain sequence. The antigen is not known. PCR primers comprised 60 Vbeta and 13 Jbeta primers. Only in-frame clones appear in the TCRdb table, and some are missing; sequencing was by immunoSEQ multiplex PCR. The sample holds about 180,000 clones, approximately 73% seen once. This specimen comes from a study of cytomegalovirus exposure and HLA in healthy donors. Notes on the study in general: The classifier reportedly diagnosed cytomegalovirus status with high specificity and sensitivity. A later analysis linked a missense variant in DCLRE1C to the trimming of TCR beta V and J genes. The investigators catalogued 150 to 200 TCR beta chains as cytomegalovirus-associated. In vitro testing confirmed a few CMV-associated chains as specific for CMV antigens.

The TCR sequence derives from a woman younger than 45 in good health and CMV-seropositive. Source material: PBMCs.

The CDR3 reads CASTALIGGGLADTQYF. The CDR3, as DNA: TGTGCCAGCACAGCCCTCATCGGTGGGGGGTTGGCAGATACGCAGTATTTT. The chain combines TRBV27 with TRBJ2-3; a possible D gene is TRBD2 (6 bases). V dropped 7 bases and J dropped 4 bases, with 24 bases sitting between them. The CDR3 runs to 17 residues. The germline V gene encodes CDR1 MNHEY and CDR2 SMNVEV (reference sequence).